This T cell receptor (beta chain) was retrieved from a study of human T cells and chemical hapten exposure. Across the study: For sensitization, 2% DPC was applied to a 2 cm by 2 cm patch of upper inner arm skin.

As for time point: pre-sensitization, week 0. Treatment denoted: therapeutic diphenylcyclopropenone sensitization with weekly scalp DPC. This clonotype was counted only a few times. Its cognate antigen is unknown. One entry per CDR3 protein results from TCRdb running MiXCR on the RACE reads. The sample lists about 80,000 distinct CDR3 sequences, 14% seen once, with roughly 4.5% in the top ten. Trimming took 7 bases from V and 0 from J, leaving 13 bases between them. The CDR3 length is 14 residues. CDR1 and CDR2 from the germline V gene are SGHNT and YYREEE (reference sequence). Overall study results and limits: Expanded TCRs created a significantly greater count of big CDR3 similarity clusters than controls did.

The rearrangement links TRBV5-4 to TRBJ2-5; weak D call: TRBD1 (5 bases). This specimen consisted of whole blood, obtained in connection with sensitization to the hapten diphenylcyclopropenone (DPC). This sequence was found in a woman between 45 and 65 years old with alopecia areata. Some clones in this sample may be carry-over from other donors' samples. CDR3 residues: CASGHSMNQETQYF. The CDR3 DNA reads as TGTGCCAGCGGACACAGCATGAACCAAGAGACCCAGTACTTC.